The rows below give T cell receptor beta chains drawn from one sample of a study of Graves' ophthalmopathy and Graves' hyperthyroidism. In TCRdb, the multiplex PCR reads were re-called with MiXCR into one record per CDR3 protein. Altogether about 480,000 distinct CDR3 sequences are present, around 14% being singletons, with the ten largest covering over 7.5%. Sequencing input: blood. These receptors were collected from a woman aged 30 to 39 with Graves' ophthalmopathy. Both conserved end residues are part of each CDR3.

V gene: TRBV6-1; J gene: TRBJ2-2; CDR3 protein: CASSEGPSGWELFF
V gene: TRBV28; J gene: TRBJ2-7; CDR3 protein: CASSLGLLGGEQYF
V gene: TRBV11-2; J gene: TRBJ2-7; CDR3 protein: CASSLEMAGGYEQYF
V gene: TRBV7-2; J gene: TRBJ1-1; CDR3 protein: CASSLDLWTEAFF
V gene: TRBV24-1; J gene: TRBJ1-2; CDR3 protein: CATSDSDRAGGYTF
V gene: TRBV15; J gene: TRBJ2-5; CDR3 protein: CATSRVAPETGAIQETQYF
V gene: TRBV30; J gene: TRBJ2-7; CDR3 protein: CAWRGVGRPSSYEQYF
V gene: TRBV20-1; J gene: TRBJ2-5; CDR3 protein: CSARGGNSQETQYF
V gene: TRBV28; J gene: TRBJ2-5; CDR3 protein: CASSLNLAGVETQYF
V gene: TRBV27; J gene: TRBJ1-2; CDR3 protein: CASSLDGGWGYTF
V gene: TRBV6-5; J gene: TRBJ1-1; CDR3 protein: CASSQLGFTEAFF
V gene: TRBV29-1; J gene: TRBJ1-1; CDR3 protein: CSAQGVRGAEAFF
V gene: TRBV11-1; J gene: TRBJ2-2; CDR3 protein: CASSLVGQGNTGELFF
V gene: TRBV18; J gene: TRBJ1-1; CDR3 protein: CASSPERPNTEAFF
V gene: TRBV11-2; J gene: TRBJ2-3; CDR3 protein: CASSLDPEDTQYF
V gene: TRBV6-4; J gene: TRBJ1-5; CDR3 protein: CASRLLNSYQPQHF
V gene: TRBV19; J gene: TRBJ1-1; CDR3 protein: CASNRGLTEAFF
V gene: TRBV20-1; J gene: TRBJ2-2; CDR3 protein: CSARDLVGWDRGRGGGELFF
V gene: TRBV30; J gene: TRBJ1-5; CDR3 protein: CAWSEGGRQPQHF
V gene: TRBV12-3/TRBV12-4; J gene: TRBJ1-6; CDR3 protein: CASSSGSSYNSPLHF
V gene: TRBV9; J gene: TRBJ1-6; CDR3 protein: CASSSSGVYNSPLHF
V gene: TRBV30; J gene: TRBJ2-2; CDR3 protein: CAWSVVFGELFF
V gene: TRBV6-1; J gene: TRBJ1-1; CDR3 protein: CASSEARQVSEAFF
V gene: TRBV7-9; J gene: TRBJ2-7; CDR3 protein: CASSVTGPSSYEQYF
V gene: TRBV5-1; J gene: TRBJ2-5; CDR3 protein: CASSLVSISETQYF
V gene: TRBV20-1; J gene: TRBJ2-7; CDR3 protein: CSAASWSDLGQYF
V gene: TRBV27; J gene: TRBJ2-7; CDR3 protein: CASSSYSGKTYEQYF
V gene: TRBV11-2; J gene: TRBJ2-7; CDR3 protein: CASSRRTDFYEQYF